This TCR beta chain was sequenced during a study of blood T cells in healthy people across ages. In germline, CDR1 is SGHTA, CDR2 FQGNSA. There are 16 residues in the CDR3. Study-wide results and limits: Measured against age, TCR beta diversity per million T cells decreased in a roughly linear manner.

It was with a sample-barcoded 5' primer and a J-beta primer mix that a second PCR of roughly 6 to 12 cycles was run. TCRdb passed the 5' RACE reads through MiXCR, listing each CDR3 protein once. The table includes roughly 800,000 distinct CDR3 sequences, about 53% detected once. Regarding this clonotype: The antigen remains undetermined. The junction departs from the called germline gene at one end, perhaps through a read error.

The chain recombines TRBV7-2 with TRBJ2-7; TRBD2 agrees at 10 bases. Sequenced input: blood. This receptor was obtained from an elderly man in good health. CDR3 coding DNA: TGCGCCAGCAGCTTAGTTAGCCTAGCGGGAGCTGGAGAGCAGTACTTC. It specifies CASSLVSLAGAGEQYF.